Shown below are 24 T cell receptor beta chains from a single sample sequenced in a study of blood T cell repertoires in COVID-19. Some clones are missing from TCRdb's copy, which holds only in-frame ones; the method was immunoSEQ multiplex PCR. This table holds roughly 230,000 clones, approximately 82% found once. Sequences were obtained from peripheral blood. The origin of the receptors is a man aged 40-49 years with active or convalescent COVID-19.

The chain recombines TRBV5-1 with TRBJ2-2, with D perhaps matching TRBD1 (6 bases). The germline gives CDR1 SGHRS, CDR2 YFSETQ. Trimming left V 2 bases short and J 5 bases short, with 10 bases between. CDR3 length equals 14 residues. CDR3 coding DNA: TGCGCCAGCAGCTTACAGGGTATGACCGGGGAGCTGTTTTTT. This gives the protein CASSLQGMTGELFF.

The genes are TRBV7-9 and TRBJ1-4; D is uncertain. CDR3 length equals 18 residues. V lost 1 base, J lost 0 bases, and 15 bases lay in between. The germline CDR1 and CDR2 sequences are SEHNR and FQNEAQ (reference sequence). The CDR3 DNA follows: TGTGCCAGCAGCTTAGGGGGTTCGAGCGGAGCAACTAATGAAAAACTGTTTTTT. This sequence encodes CASSLGGSSGATNEKLFF.

The chain couples TRBV7-6 to TRBJ2-2; TRBD2 matches at 7 bases. The CDR3 is made up of 17 amino acids. CDR1 and CDR2 from the germline V gene are SGHVS and FNYEAQ. The ends lost 3 bases at V and 2 bases at J; junction bases unmatched: 9. This CDR3 reads CASSFTLGGSNTGELFF. The CDR3 region has the DNA TGTGCCAGCAGCTTTACCCTGGGGGGGTCAAACACCGGGGAGCTGTTTTTT.

This chain uses TRBV3-1 (or the pseudogene TRBV3-2) with TRBJ2-7; D may be TRBD1 (6 bases). This CDR3 contains 15 residues. Trimming removed 4 bases at V and 3 bases at J, with 16 bases between. Germline V lookup: CDR1 LGHDT, CDR2 YNNKEL (reference sequence). CDR3 in amino acids: CASSPTGLGLYEQYF. The CDR3 DNA reads TGTGCCAGCAGCCCCACAGGGTTAGGTCTCTACGAGCAGTACTTC.

This chain uses TRBV7-3 with TRBJ2-3; D is perhaps TRBD2 (6 bases). The V gene lost 1 base and the J gene lost 1 base, with 12 bases spanning the gap. Germline V lookup: CDR1 SGHTA, CDR2 FQGTGA. CDR3 length: 16 amino acids. The CDR3 is CASSLRGSSGTDTQYF. CDR3 in DNA: TGTGCCAGCAGCTTAAGAGGCTCTAGCGGCACAGATACGCAGTATTTT. The complete variable domain, with remaining parts taken from reference TRBV7-3 and TRBJ2-3, reads GAGVSQTPSNKVTEKGKYVELRCDPISGHTALYWYRQSLGQGPEFLIYFQGTGAADDSGLPNDRFFAVRPEGSVSTLKIQRTERGDSAVYLCASSLRGSSGTDTQYFGPGTRLTVL.

The chain carries TRBV6-5 and TRBJ1-5, with D possibly being TRBD1 (6 bases). V lost 2 bases and J 5 bases, leaving 16 bases between the germline ends. The V gene's germline CDR1 is MNHEY and CDR2 SVGAGI. The CDR3 sequence is 16 residues long. CDR3 in amino acids: CASSYAWGGVDQPQHF. In nucleotides, the CDR3 is TGTGCCAGCAGTTACGCCTGGGGGGGCGTCGATCAGCCCCAGCATTTT.

This chain uses TRBV4-1 with TRBJ2-3; 10 bases agree with TRBD2. The CDR3 runs to 17 residues. CDR1 and CDR2 from the germline V gene are MGHRA and YSYEKL. The junction had 5 bases not matched to a gene; V was cut back by 0 bases and J by 2 bases. The CDR3 coding sequence is TGCGCCAGCAGCCAAGATAGAACTAGCGGGATCACAGATACGCAGTATTTT. The encoded protein is CASSQDRTSGITDTQYF.

The table lists this clone with a few counts. The chain links TRBV6-5 to TRBJ2-7; D may be TRBD1 (6 bases). The CDR3 has 14 residues. Trimming left V 7 bases short and J 1 base short, with 14 bases between. Germline V lookup: CDR1 MNHEY, CDR2 SVGAGI. CDR3 loop: CASTSTGGSYEQYF. For the CDR3, the DNA is TGTGCCAGCACCTCGACAGGCGGATCCTACGAGCAGTACTTC.

The chain uses TRBV28 and TRBJ2-7, with TRBD2 matching 12 bases. Trimming took 5 bases from V and 3 from J; bases not matched to a gene: 5. The CDR3 length is 15 residues. Germline loops: CDR1 MDHEN, CDR2 SYDVKM. CDR3 amino acids: CASSLAGGLGYEQYF. The CDR3 nucleotides are TGTGCCAGCAGTCTAGCGGGAGGGCTGGGCTACGAGCAGTACTTC.

This sequence joins TRBV5-4 and TRBJ2-3, with TRBD2 identical over 11 bases. Germline-derived CDR1 and CDR2 are SGHNT and YYREEE (reference sequence). The CDR3 length is 16 residues. Germline trimming cut 5 bases from V and 3 bases from J; bases unmatched to any gene: 8. The CDR3 is CASSHQLAGGTDTQYF. CDR3 coding DNA: TGTGCCAGCAGTCATCAGCTAGCGGGGGGTACAGATACGCAGTATTTT. Based on the CDR3 plus reference TRBV5-4 and TRBJ2-3, the full variable domain is ETGVTQSPTHLIKTRGQQVTLRCSSQSGHNTVSWYQQALGQGPQFIFQYYREEENGRGNFPPRFSGLQFPNYSSELNVNALELDDSALYLCASSHQLAGGTDTQYFGPGTRLTVL.

This clone was observed a few times. The rearrangement links TRBV30 to TRBJ2-5; perhaps TRBD2 as D (6 bases). The CDR3 spans 12 residues. Germline assignment: CDR1 GTSNPN and CDR2 SVGIG (reference sequence). Trimming left V 5 bases short and J 4 bases short, with 11 bases between. The CDR3 sequence: CAWQGGRETQYF. DNA of the CDR3: TGTGCCTGGCAGGGAGGACGAGAGACCCAGTACTTC.

The J gene is TRBJ1-2, the V gene TRBV27; TRBD1 agrees at 7 bases. J lost 4 bases, V lost 4 bases, and 6 bases had no gene match. From germline, CDR1 is MNHEY and CDR2 SMNVEV (reference sequence). This CDR3 region has 14 residues. CDR3 protein: CASSSDRVRYGYTF. The CDR3 region has the DNA TGTGCCAGCAGTTCTGACAGGGTTCGCTATGGCTACACCTTC.

V usage is TRBV7-9 and J usage is TRBJ1-5; 7 bases are a match to TRBD1. The CDR3 spans 18 residues. The J segment lost 1 base and the V segment lost 2 bases, leaving 11 bases of the junction unmatched. Germline CDR1 and CDR2: SEHNR and FQNEAQ (reference sequence). CDR3 loop: CASSLYQGGAESNQPQHF. In DNA form, the CDR3 reads TGTGCCAGCAGCTTATACCAGGGGGGAGCCGAAAGCAATCAGCCCCAGCATTTT. Together with reference TRBV7-9 and TRBJ1-5, the CDR3 gives the full variable domain: DTGVSQNPRHKITKRGQNVTFRCDPISEHNRLYWYRQTLGQGPEFLTYFQNEAQLEKSRLLSDRFSAERPKGSFSTLEIQRTEQGDSAMYLCASSLYQGGAESNQPQHFGDGTRLSIL.

The chain employs TRBV30 and TRBJ1-5, with D uncertain. The length of the CDR3 is 15 residues. Looked up from germline, CDR1 is GTSNPN and CDR2 is SVGIG (reference sequence). Deletions cut 3 bases from V and 0 bases from J, with 12 bases between. DNA of the CDR3: TGTGCCTGGAGGCGGGGAGGGAATAGCAATCAGCCCCAGCATTTT. Translation gives CAWRRGGNSNQPQHF.

The DNA for the CDR3 is TGTGCTAGTGGTTTGCAGGGGGTCTATGGCTACACCTTC. This translates into CASGLQGVYGYTF. The gene calls are TRBV12-5 and TRBJ1-2; 7 bases map to TRBD1. The CDR3 runs 13 residues. The J segment lost 4 bases and the V segment lost 2 bases, leaving 1 base of the junction unmatched. Germline loops: CDR1 LGHNT, CDR2 FRNRAP.

This clone was observed a single time. The chain is built from TRBV24-1 and TRBJ1-2; TRBD1 matches at 7 bases. Per germline, CDR1 KGHDR and CDR2 SFDVKD. Germline trimming cut 3 bases from V and 4 bases from J; bases unmatched to any gene: 4. This CDR3 comprises 14 residues. The CDR3 region is CATSDPRDSYGYTF. The CDR3 DNA sequence: TGTGCCACCAGTGATCCCCGGGACAGCTATGGCTACACCTTC.

The V gene is TRBV11-2, the J gene TRBJ2-6; D remains unclear. The germline gives CDR1 SGHAT, CDR2 FQNNGV. V was trimmed by 3 bases and J by 3 bases, leaving 9 bases between them. The CDR3 contains 15 residues. The CDR3: CASSFSVSGANVLTF. For the CDR3, the DNA is TGTGCCAGCAGCTTCTCCGTGAGTGGGGCCAACGTCCTGACTTTC.

The V and J genes are TRBV19 and TRBJ1-4, with D possibly being TRBD1 (5 bases). The CDR3 is 14 amino acids. V was pared by 9 bases and J by 8 bases, with 19 bases between. The germline V gene encodes CDR1 LNHDA and CDR2 SQIVND (reference sequence). CDR3: CASMRKGPGEKLFF. The CDR3 DNA is TGTGCCAGCATGAGGAAGGGGCCCGGAGAAAAACTGTTTTTT.

The chain employs TRBV11-3 and TRBJ2-5; possible D gene TRBD2, 5 bases. Trimming took off 5 bases at V and 2 bases at J, with 21 bases between the two ends. Germline assignment: CDR1 SGHNT and CDR2 YENEEA. CDR3 length equals 17 residues. CDR3 residues: CASSHRRAAGEQETQYF. The CDR3 nucleotides read TGTGCCAGCAGCCACCGTCGGGCCGCCGGGGAGCAAGAGACCCAGTACTTC. The variable domain in full, completed from reference TRBV11-3 and TRBJ2-5, reads EAGVVQSPRYKIIEKKQPVAFWCNPISGHNTLYWYLQNLGQGPELLIRYENEEAVDDSQLPKDRFSAERLKGVDSTLKIQPAELGDSAVYLCASSHRRAAGEQETQYFGPGTRLLVL.

This chain uses TRBV2 with TRBJ2-4; 7 bases are a match to TRBD1. The J segment lost 8 bases and the V segment lost 7 bases, leaving 14 bases of the junction unmatched. The germline gives CDR1 SNHLY, CDR2 FYNNEI. The CDR3 is 15 residues long. CDR3 residues: CASKGAGAPSDIQYF. DNA of the CDR3: TGTGCCAGCAAGGGGGCAGGAGCTCCGAGTGACATTCAGTACTTC.

With regard to this clone: At one of its ends the junction is not consistent with the germline gene, which may arise from a read error. The chain employs TRBV7-7 and TRBJ2-1; TRBD2 matches at 13 bases. Germline CDR1 and CDR2: SSHAT and FNYEAQ (reference sequence). The length of the CDR3 is 16 residues. The CDR3 region has the DNA TGTGCTAGCAGCTTAGGAGGGACTAGCGGGATCGATGAGCAGTTCTTC. Translated: CASSLGGTSGIDEQFF.

Only one count was recorded for this clone. The CDR3 reads CASSLFQGTGSPLHF. DNA for the CDR3: TGTGCCAGCAGCTTGTTTCAGGGGACGGGTTCACCCCTCCACTTT. The rearrangement links TRBV5-5 to TRBJ1-6; possibly TRBD1 for D (6 bases). V shed 1 base and J shed 9 bases, with 14 bases lying between them. The CDR3 length is 15 residues. CDR1 SGHKS and CDR2 YYEKEE come from the germline V gene (reference sequence).

The CDR3 here is CASSPQGQGASGELFF. The CDR3 nucleotides read TGTGCCAGCAGCCCCCAGGGACAGGGGGCGTCCGGGGAGCTGTTTTTT. The rearrangement links TRBV7-2 to TRBJ2-2; 12 bases align to TRBD1. The germline V gene encodes CDR1 SGHTA and CDR2 FQGNSA. The CDR3 totals 16 residues. V lost 5 bases to trimming and J lost 6 bases; unmatched junction nucleotides: 7.

The rearrangement links TRBV9 to TRBJ1-3; no reliable D call. The CDR3 covers 14 residues. Germline CDR1 reads SGDLS; CDR2 reads YYNGEE. V lost 3 bases to trimming and J lost 2 bases, with 9 bases between them. The CDR3 is CASSGTGTGNTIYF. For the CDR3, the DNA is TGTGCCAGCAGCGGAACCGGGACTGGAAACACCATATATTTT.